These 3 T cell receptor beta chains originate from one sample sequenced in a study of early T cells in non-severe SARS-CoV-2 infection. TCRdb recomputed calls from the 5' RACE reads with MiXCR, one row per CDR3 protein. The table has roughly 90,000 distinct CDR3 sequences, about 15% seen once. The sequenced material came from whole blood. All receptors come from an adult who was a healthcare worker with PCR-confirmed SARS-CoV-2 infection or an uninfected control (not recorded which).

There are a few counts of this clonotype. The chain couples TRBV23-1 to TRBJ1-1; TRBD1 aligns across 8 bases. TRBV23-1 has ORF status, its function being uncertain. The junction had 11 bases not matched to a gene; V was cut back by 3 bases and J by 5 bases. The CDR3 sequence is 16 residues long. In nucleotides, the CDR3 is TGCGCCAGCAGTCACCAAGGACAGGGAGATCGGACTGAAGCTTTCTTT. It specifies CASSHQGQGDRTEAFF.

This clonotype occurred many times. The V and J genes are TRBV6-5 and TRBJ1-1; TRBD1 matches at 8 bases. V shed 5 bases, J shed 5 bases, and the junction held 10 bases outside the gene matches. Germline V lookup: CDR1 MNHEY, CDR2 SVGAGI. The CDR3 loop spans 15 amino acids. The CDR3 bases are TGTGCCAGCAGTGCCGTCGGACAGGGAGGTACTGAAGCTTTCTTT. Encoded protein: CASSAVGQGGTEAFF.

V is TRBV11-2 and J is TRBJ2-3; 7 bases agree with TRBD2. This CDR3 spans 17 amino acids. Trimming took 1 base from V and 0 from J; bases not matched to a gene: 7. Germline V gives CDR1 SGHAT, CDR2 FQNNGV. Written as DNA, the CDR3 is TGTGCCAGCAGCTTAGCGGGGGGACCACCCAGCACAGATACGCAGTATTTT. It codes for CASSLAGGPPSTDTQYF.